The present T cell receptor (beta chain) was sequenced within a study of T cells expressing NK-cell markers. Overall study: The eight sequenced donors comprised seven who were HCMV-seropositive and one who was seronegative.

What made the TCR beta cDNA was 5'RACE template switching with UMIs. Following a re-call of the 5' RACE reads, TCRdb has one entry per CDR3 protein and lacks DNA. The sample data list approximately 150,000 distinct CDR3 sequences. The germline gives CDR1 KGHSH, CDR2 LQKENI. The CDR3 spans 16 residues. The receptor comes from a woman aged 18 to 75 in good health. The gene calls are TRBV18 and TRBJ2-7; the D call of TRBD1 rests on TCRdb alone, since no DNA is present to check it. Sequenced material: blood T cells: a sorted CD56 or NKG2C T cell subset, CD4+ or CD8+ T cells, or bulk PBMC T cells (not recorded which). This CDR3 reads CASSPLGGTATYEQYF.